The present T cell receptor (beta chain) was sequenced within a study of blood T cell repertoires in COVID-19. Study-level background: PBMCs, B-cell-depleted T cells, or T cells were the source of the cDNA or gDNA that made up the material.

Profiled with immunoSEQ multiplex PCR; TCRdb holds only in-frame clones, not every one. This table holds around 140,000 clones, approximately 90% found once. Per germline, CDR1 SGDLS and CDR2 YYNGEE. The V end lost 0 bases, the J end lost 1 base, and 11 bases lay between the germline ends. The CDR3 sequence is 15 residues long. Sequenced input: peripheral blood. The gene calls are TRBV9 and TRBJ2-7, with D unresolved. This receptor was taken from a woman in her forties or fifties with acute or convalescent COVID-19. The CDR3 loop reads CASSVDGLPSYEQYF. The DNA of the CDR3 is TGTGCCAGCAGCGTAGATGGGCTACCTTCCTACGAGCAGTACTTC.